At least ten counts were recorded for the clone carrying this T cell receptor (beta chain). The antigen remains undetermined. This entry belongs to a study of T cells in Graves' hyperthyroidism and ophthalmopathy. Whole-study findings and limits: Ophthalmopathy was model-predicted a median approximately 6.4 months pre-onset.

Uncontrolled infection, other autoimmune disease, pregnancy or lactation excluded patients. Amplification of TCR beta CDR3 regions used RNA as the template. The HTBI primer set was used in a first-round RT-PCR of the TCR CDR3. TCRdb reanalysed the multiplex PCR reads using MiXCR and keeps one entry per CDR3 protein. Counted here are about 160,000 distinct CDR3 sequences, over 8% occurring once; the ten biggest clones make up roughly 23%. The receptor was isolated from a woman younger than 35 with Graves' hyperthyroidism that later progressed to Graves' ophthalmopathy. Sequencing was carried out using blood.

The CDR3 loop reads CASSQGTSWDTQYF. The CDR3 nucleotides read TGTGCCAGCAGCCAAGGGACTAGCTGGGATACGCAGTATTTT. The chain is built from TRBV3-1 and TRBJ2-3, with 8 bases fitting TRBD2. Germline V gene data show CDR1 as LGHDT and CDR2 as YNNKEL (reference sequence). This CDR3 has 14 residues. After removal of 1 base from V and 6 bases from J, the junction contained 3 bases not matched to a gene.